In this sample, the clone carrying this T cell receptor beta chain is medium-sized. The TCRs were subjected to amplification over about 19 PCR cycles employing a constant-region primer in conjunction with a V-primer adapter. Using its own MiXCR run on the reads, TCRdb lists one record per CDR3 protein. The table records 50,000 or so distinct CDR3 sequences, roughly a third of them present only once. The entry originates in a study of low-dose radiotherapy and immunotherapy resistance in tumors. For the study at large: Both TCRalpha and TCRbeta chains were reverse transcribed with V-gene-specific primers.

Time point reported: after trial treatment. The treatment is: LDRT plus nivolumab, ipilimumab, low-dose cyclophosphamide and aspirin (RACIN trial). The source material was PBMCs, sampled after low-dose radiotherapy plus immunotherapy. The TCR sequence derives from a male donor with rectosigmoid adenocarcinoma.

Here the CDR3 reads CASSHPTDRGTRRTAYEQYF. In nucleotides, the CDR3 is TGTGCCAGCAGCCATCCGACCGACCGCGGAACTAGGCGAACCGCCTACGAGCAGTACTTC. The J gene is TRBJ2-7, the V gene TRBV28; perhaps TRBD2 as D (5 bases). The CDR3 is made up of 20 amino acids. Trimming took off 6 bases at V and 2 bases at J, with 32 bases between the two ends. Germline values: CDR1 MDHEN, CDR2 SYDVKM.